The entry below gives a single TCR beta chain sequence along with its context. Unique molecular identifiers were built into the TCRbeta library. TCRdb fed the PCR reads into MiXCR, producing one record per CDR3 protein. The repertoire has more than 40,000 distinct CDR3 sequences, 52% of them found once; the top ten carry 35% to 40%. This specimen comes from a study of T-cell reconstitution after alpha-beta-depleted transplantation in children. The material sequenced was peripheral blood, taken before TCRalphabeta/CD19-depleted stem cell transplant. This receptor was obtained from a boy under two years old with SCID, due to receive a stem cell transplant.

The CDR3 sequence: CASSLNGLAGVSSYNEQFF. Written as DNA, the CDR3 is TGTGCCAGCAGCCTTAACGGACTAGCGGGGGTCAGCTCCTACAATGAGCAGTTCTTC. The chain recombines TRBV11-1 with TRBJ2-1, with TRBD2 identical over 13 bases. The ends lost 5 bases at V and 0 bases at J; junction bases unmatched: 10. The CDR3 runs 19 residues. Germline loops: CDR1 SGHAT, CDR2 FQDESV (reference sequence).